This is a list of T cell receptor beta chains from one sample in a study of human T cells and chemical hapten exposure. In TCRdb, the RACE reads were re-called with MiXCR into one record per CDR3 protein. Of 130,000 or so distinct CDR3 sequences listed, approximately 8.3% are singletons. The source material was whole blood. The receptors were sampled from a male donor in good health. Some clones in this sample may be carry-over from other donors' samples. CDR3s include the opening cysteine and the closing phenylalanine or tryptophan. D genes are given only for firm matches. Clone size, where shown, is once, few, many, or a class for clones that have expanded.

TRBJ1-5,-,TRBV27,-,TGTGCCAGCAGTTGGTCAGGGACTCAGCCCCAGCATTTT,CASSWSGTQPQHF
TRBJ2-3,few,TRBV7-3,TRBD2,TGTGCCAGCAGCCGGGGACTAGCGGGGGCGGCAGATACGCAGTATTTT,CASSRGLAGAADTQYF
TRBJ1-5,many,TRBV6-5,-,TGTGCCAGCAGTCCCGATCACAACCAGCCCCAGCATTTT,CASSPDHNQPQHF
TRBJ2-3,-,TRBV4-1,TRBD2,TGCGCCAGCAGCCACCGACTAGCGAGCACAGATACGCAGTATTTT,CASSHRLASTDTQYF
TRBJ2-7,few,TRBV29-1,TRBD1,TGCAGCGTTGATACAGCGGGACAGGGGTACGAGCAGTACTTC,CSVDTAGQGYEQYF
TRBJ2-7,many,TRBV6-1,-,TGTGCCAGCAGTGGACCCTACGAGCAGTACTTC,CASSGPYEQYF
TRBJ1-2,-,TRBV11-2,TRBD1,TGTGCCAGCAGCTTAGATCCAAAACGGGGCTTTTCGAGGGACAGCTATGGCTACACCTTC,CASSLDPKRGFSRDSYGYTF
TRBJ1-4,many,TRBV24-1,-,TGTGCCACCAGTGATCGTCGGACAGTTAATAATGAAAAACTGTTTTTT,CATSDRRTVNNEKLFF
TRBJ1-2,-,TRBV19,-,TGTGCCAGTAGTCCTCCGGGACCCGGAGAGGGCTACACCTTC,CASSPPGPGEGYTF
TRBJ2-2,few,TRBV6-6,-,TGTGCCAGCAGTTACTTCGGGGAGCTGTTTTTT,CASSYFGELFF
TRBJ2-3,-,TRBV20-1,TRBD1,TGCAGTGCCCCGACAGGGTGGAGCACAGATACGCAGTATTTT,CSAPTGWSTDTQYF